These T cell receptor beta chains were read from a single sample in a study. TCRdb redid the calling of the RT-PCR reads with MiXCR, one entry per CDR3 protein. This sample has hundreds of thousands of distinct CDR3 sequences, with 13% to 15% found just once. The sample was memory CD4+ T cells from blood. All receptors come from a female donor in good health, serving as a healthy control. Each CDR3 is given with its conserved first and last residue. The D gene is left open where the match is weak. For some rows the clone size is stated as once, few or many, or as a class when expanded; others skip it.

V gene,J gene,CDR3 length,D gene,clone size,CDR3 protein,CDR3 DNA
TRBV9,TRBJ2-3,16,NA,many,CASSTHGGGDTDTQYF,TGTGCCAGCAGCACCCACGGGGGTGGAGACACAGATACGCAGTATTTT
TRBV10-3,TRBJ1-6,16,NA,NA,CATSKQGSSYNSPLHF,TGTGCCACGAGTAAGCAGGGAAGCTCCTATAATTCACCCCTCCACTTT
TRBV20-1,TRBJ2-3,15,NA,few,CSARAQGAGTDTQYF,TGCAGTGCTAGAGCTCAGGGAGCGGGCACAGATACGCAGTATTTT
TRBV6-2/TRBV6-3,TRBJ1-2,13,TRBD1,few,CASSYTGQGGYTF,TGTGCCAGCAGTTACACCGGACAGGGAGGCTACACCTTC
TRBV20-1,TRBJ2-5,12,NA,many,CSAQDGQETQYF,TGCAGTGCGCAGGACGGCCAAGAGACCCAGTACTTC
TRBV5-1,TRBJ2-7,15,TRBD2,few,CASSFDPAGVYEQYF,TGCGCCAGCAGTTTCGATCCGGCGGGGGTATACGAGCAGTACTTC
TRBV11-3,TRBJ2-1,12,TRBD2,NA,CATTWGGRKQFF,TGTGCCACCACCTGGGGGGGGAGGAAGCAGTTCTTC
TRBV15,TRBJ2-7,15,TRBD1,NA,CATSSNPGQGYEQYF,TGTGCCACCAGCAGTAATCCGGGACAGGGCTACGAGCAGTACTTC
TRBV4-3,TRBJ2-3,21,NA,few,CASSQDLKRSRVGVGTDTQYF,TGCGCCAGCAGCCAAGATTTGAAGCGGTCCCGAGTCGGGGTCGGCACAGATACGCAGTATTTT
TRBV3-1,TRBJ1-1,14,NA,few,CASSQDAWNTEAFF,TGTGCCAGCAGCCAAGATGCATGGAACACTGAAGCTTTCTTT
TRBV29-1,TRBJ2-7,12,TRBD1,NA,CSVLGQGYEQYF,TGCAGCGTTTTGGGACAGGGCTACGAGCAGTACTTC
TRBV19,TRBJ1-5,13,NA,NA,CASRFGGYQPQHF,TGTGCCAGTAGGTTCGGCGGATATCAGCCCCAGCATTTT
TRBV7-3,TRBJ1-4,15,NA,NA,CASSMSRGPNEKLFF,TGTGCCAGCAGCATGAGCCGGGGCCCTAATGAAAAACTGTTTTTT
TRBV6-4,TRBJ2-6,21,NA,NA,CASSDDTPGRRLFIWANVLTF,TGTGCCAGCAGTGACGATACACCGGGACGCAGGCTCTTTATTTGGGCCAACGTCCTGACTTTC
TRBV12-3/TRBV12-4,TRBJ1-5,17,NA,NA,CASSLGSPGMSNQPQHF,TGTGCCAGCAGTTTAGGGAGCCCAGGGATGAGCAATCAGCCCCAGCATTTT
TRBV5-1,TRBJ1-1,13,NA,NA,CASSLEFGVEAFF,TGCGCCAGCAGCTTGGAATTTGGAGTTGAAGCTTTCTTT
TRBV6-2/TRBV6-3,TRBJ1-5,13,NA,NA,CASTQRARQPQHF,TGTGCCAGCACCCAAAGGGCAAGACAGCCCCAGCATTTT
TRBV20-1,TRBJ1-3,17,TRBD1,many,CSAPDARQGLSVNTIYF,TGCAGTGCTCCCGACGCCAGACAGGGTCTGTCCGTAAACACCATATATTTT
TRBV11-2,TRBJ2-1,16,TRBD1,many,CASSLVGTGYYNEQFF,TGTGCCAGCAGCTTAGTAGGGACAGGGTACTACAATGAGCAGTTCTTC
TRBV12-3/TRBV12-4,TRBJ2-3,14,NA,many,CASSFSASADTQYF,TGTGCCAGCAGTTTCTCCGCTAGCGCAGATACGCAGTATTTT
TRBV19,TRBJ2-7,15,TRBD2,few,CASSMGLAASYEQYF,TGTGCCAGTAGTATGGGCCTAGCGGCCTCCTACGAGCAGTACTTC
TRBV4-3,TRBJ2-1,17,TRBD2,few,CASSQGGRTSGGYEQFF,TGCGCCAGCAGCCAAGGTGGGCGGACTAGCGGGGGATATGAGCAGTTCTTC
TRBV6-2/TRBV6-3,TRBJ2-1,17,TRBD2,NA,CASSALADYSSYNEQFF,TGTGCCAGCAGTGCGCTAGCGGATTACAGCTCCTACAATGAGCAGTTCTTC
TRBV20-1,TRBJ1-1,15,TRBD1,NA,CSASTGGIVYSEAFF,TGCAGTGCTAGTACAGGGGGGATAGTATACTCTGAAGCTTTCTTT
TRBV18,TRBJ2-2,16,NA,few,CASSMNAGANTGELFF,TGTGCCAGCTCGATGAACGCAGGGGCGAACACCGGGGAGCTGTTTTTT
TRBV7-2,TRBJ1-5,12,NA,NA,CASGRGNQPQHF,TGTGCCAGCGGGCGGGGTAACCAGCCCCAGCATTTT
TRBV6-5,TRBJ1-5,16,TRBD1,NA,CASNRSGTGYNQPQHF,TGTGCCAGCAACCGTAGCGGGACAGGGTACAATCAGCCCCAGCATTTT
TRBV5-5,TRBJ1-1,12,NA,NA,CASSNRQAEAFF,TGTGCCAGCAGCAACCGACAGGCTGAAGCTTTCTTT
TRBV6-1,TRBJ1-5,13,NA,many,CASSGVPTQPQHF,TGTGCCAGCAGTGGGGTTCCGACTCAGCCCCAGCATTTT
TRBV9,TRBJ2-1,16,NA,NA,CASSATGSGSYNEQFF,TGTGCCAGCAGCGCCACAGGGTCGGGATCCTACAATGAGCAGTTCTTC
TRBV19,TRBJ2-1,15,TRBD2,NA,CASRGRRERVNEQFF,TGTGCCAGTAGAGGTCGGCGGGAGAGGGTCAATGAGCAGTTCTTC
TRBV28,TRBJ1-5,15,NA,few,CASSLPLGSNQPQHF,TGTGCCAGCAGTTTACCCCTTGGGAGCAATCAGCCCCAGCATTTT
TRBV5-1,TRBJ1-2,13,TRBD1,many,CASSFGTAYGYTF,TGCGCCAGCAGCTTCGGGACAGCTTATGGCTACACCTTC
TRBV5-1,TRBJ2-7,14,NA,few,CASSLGGAVNEQYF,TGCGCCAGCAGCCTGGGCGGGGCGGTGAACGAGCAGTACTTC